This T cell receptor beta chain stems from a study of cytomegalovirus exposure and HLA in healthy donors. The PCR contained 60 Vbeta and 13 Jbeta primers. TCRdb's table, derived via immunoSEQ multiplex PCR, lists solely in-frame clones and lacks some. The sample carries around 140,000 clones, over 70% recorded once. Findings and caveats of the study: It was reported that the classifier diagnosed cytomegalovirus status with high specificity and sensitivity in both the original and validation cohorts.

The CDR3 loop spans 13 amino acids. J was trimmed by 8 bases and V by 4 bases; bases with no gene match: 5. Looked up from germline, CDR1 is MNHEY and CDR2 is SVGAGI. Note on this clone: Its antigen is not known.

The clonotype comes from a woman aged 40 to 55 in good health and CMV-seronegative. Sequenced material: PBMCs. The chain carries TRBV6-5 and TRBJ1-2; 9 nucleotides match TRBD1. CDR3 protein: CASSWDREGGYTF. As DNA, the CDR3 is TGTGCCAGCAGTTGGGACAGGGAGGGAGGCTACACCTTC.